Shown below are 19 T cell receptor beta chains from a single sample sequenced in a study of blood T cell repertoires in COVID-19. Measured with immunoSEQ multiplex PCR; TCRdb has only the in-frame clones, and not every one. The table shows 200,000 to 250,000 clones, with around four fifths occurring only once. Input material: peripheral blood. These receptors were obtained from a man aged 50 or older with active or convalescent COVID-19.

This chain uses TRBV30 with TRBJ1-1; 8 bases align to TRBD1. After removal of 7 bases from V and 5 bases from J, the junction contained 9 bases not matched to a gene. Per germline, CDR1 GTSNPN and CDR2 SVGIG (reference sequence). The CDR3 is made up of 13 amino acids. CDR3 nucleotide sequence: TGTGCCTACAGGGGGGGGCTATGGACTGAAGCTTTCTTT. Translated: CAYRGGLWTEAFF.

This chain uses TRBV30 with TRBJ1-2; 9 positions agree with TRBD1. Looked up from germline, CDR1 is GTSNPN and CDR2 is SVGIG (reference sequence). With 7 bases clipped from V and 4 bases from J, the junction kept 19 bases outside the gene matches. The CDR3 is made up of 17 amino acids. The CDR3 sequence is CAYSIPFPGQGIYGYTF. The CDR3 region has the DNA TGTGCCTACTCAATACCTTTTCCGGGACAGGGCATCTATGGCTACACCTTC.

The chain recombines TRBV24-1 with TRBJ2-3; 9 bases map to TRBD1. The germline V gene has CDR1 KGHDR and CDR2 SFDVKD. The CDR3 consists of 18 residues. Germline trimming cut 3 bases from V and 3 bases from J; bases unmatched to any gene: 12. The CDR3: CATSDRGRTGAITDTQYF. The CDR3 nucleotides read TGTGCCACCAGTGATCGGGGGCGGACAGGGGCGATTACAGATACGCAGTATTTT.

This clone was seen only once. The V call is TRBV7-8, the J call TRBJ1-1, with 7 bases fitting TRBD1. V lost 6 bases and J lost 0; bases outside the gene matches: 7. This CDR3 is built from 15 residues. CDR1 is SGHVS, CDR2 FQNEAQ, per germline. DNA of the CDR3: TGTGCCAGCAGACCGACAGGGAGTGTGAACACTGAAGCTTTCTTT. It specifies CASRPTGSVNTEAFF. Using reference TRBV7-8 and TRBJ1-1 for the parts outside the CDR3, the full variable domain is GAGVSQSPRYKVAKRGQDVALRCDPISGHVSLFWYQQALGQGPEFLTYFQNEAQLDKSGLPSDRFFAERPEGSVSTLKIQRTQQEDSAVYLCASRPTGSVNTEAFFGQGTRLTVV.

The chain is built from TRBV10-2 and TRBJ2-5; 7 nucleotides match TRBD2. Trimming removed 5 bases from V and 0 bases from J; junction bases left unmatched: 6. The CDR3 is 15 residues long. Germline lookup yields CDR1 WSHSY and CDR2 SAAADI. The CDR3 here is CASSLGGGYQETQYF. The CDR3 region has the DNA TGCGCCAGCAGTCTTGGCGGGGGTTACCAAGAGACCCAGTACTTC.

This chain links TRBV3-1 (or the pseudogene TRBV3-2) with TRBJ1-4; possibly TRBD1 for D (6 bases). There are 15 residues in the CDR3. V was pared by 4 bases and J by 0 bases, with 9 bases between. Looked up from germline, CDR1 is LGHDT and CDR2 is YNNKEL (reference sequence). This chain's CDR3 is CASSRGGATNEKLFF. The CDR3 nucleotides read TGTGCCAGCAGCCGAGGGGGAGCAACTAATGAAAAACTGTTTTTT.

V gene TRBV24-1 combines with J gene TRBJ1-2; D gene unclear. Trimming took off 5 bases at V and 0 bases at J, with 6 bases between the two ends. The CDR3 is 13 residues long. In germline, CDR1 is KGHDR, CDR2 SFDVKD. The CDR3 bases are TGTGCCACCAGTGTCGGGACTAACTATGGCTACACCTTC. The encoded protein is CATSVGTNYGYTF.

The chain links TRBV19 to TRBJ1-3; TRBD1 might be the D (5 bases). The CDR3 runs to 15 residues. The germline V and J ends were trimmed by 10 bases and 0 bases, with 16 bases remaining between them. The germline CDR1 and CDR2 sequences are LNHDA and SQIVND (reference sequence). This CDR3 reads CATSEQGYSGNTIYF. In nucleotides, the CDR3 is TGTGCCACGTCGGAGCAGGGCTACTCTGGAAACACCATATATTTT. The complete variable domain, with remaining parts taken from reference TRBV19 and TRBJ1-3, reads DGGITQSPKYLFRKEGQNVTLSCEQNLNHDAMYWYRQDPGQGLRLIYYSQIVNDFQKGDIAEGYSVSREKKESFPLTVTSAQKNPTAFYLCATSEQGYSGNTIYFGEGSWLTVV.

V gene TRBV4-3 combines with J gene TRBJ1-6; D ambiguous. CDR1 is LGHNA and CDR2 is YSLEER in the germline V gene. Trimming took off 0 bases at V and 7 bases at J, with 16 bases between the two ends. CDR3 size: 17 residues. The CDR3, as DNA: TGCGCCAGCAGCCAAGATATTAGTCTCGAGTTGAATTCACCCCTCCACTTT. Encoded protein: CASSQDISLELNSPLHF.

This clone was detected once. The rearrangement joins TRBV29-1 to TRBJ2-6; 8 nucleotides agree with TRBD1. V lost 3 bases and J lost 3; bases outside the gene matches: 10. Per the germline V gene, CDR1 is SQVTM and CDR2 is ANQGSEA. The CDR3 spans 17 residues. The CDR3 is CSVDTGTGGSGANVLTF. The CDR3 nucleotides are TGCAGCGTTGATACCGGGACAGGAGGAAGTGGGGCCAACGTCCTGACTTTC. The complete variable domain, with remaining parts taken from reference TRBV29-1 and TRBJ2-6, reads SAVISQKPSRDICQRGTSLTIQCQVDSQVTMMFWYRQQPGQSLTLIATANQGSEATYESGFVIDKFPISRPNLTFSTLTVSNMSPEDSSIYLCSVDTGTGGSGANVLTFGAGSRLTVL.

This rearrangement joins TRBV14 to TRBJ2-7, with 7 bases aligning to TRBD2. The ends lost 3 bases at V and 3 bases at J; junction bases unmatched: 11. The germline V gene has CDR1 SGHDN and CDR2 FVKESK. The CDR3 sequence is 16 residues long. CDR3 residues: CASSHATGGNYYEQYF. The CDR3 nucleotides read TGTGCCAGCAGCCACGCAACGGGGGGAAATTACTACGAGCAGTACTTC.

This chain joins TRBV13 and TRBJ2-7, with 8 bases aligning to TRBD1. This CDR3 has 18 amino acids. The ends lost 5 bases at V and 4 bases at J; junction bases unmatched: 19. The germline gives CDR1 PRHDT, CDR2 FYEKMQ (reference sequence). CDR3 residues: CASSPRGQGLKTAYEQYF. In DNA form, the CDR3 reads TGTGCCAGCAGCCCCCGAGGACAGGGTTTGAAAACCGCGTACGAGCAGTACTTC.

This chain connects TRBV19 to TRBJ2-2; 8 nucleotides agree with TRBD1. The CDR3 has 17 amino acids. The V segment lost 4 bases and the J segment 2 bases; nucleotides outside the gene matches: 9. The germline V gene has CDR1 LNHDA and CDR2 SQIVND (reference sequence). CDR3: CASSSTGGVRNTGELFF. CDR3 in DNA: TGTGCCAGTAGTAGTACAGGGGGAGTAAGAAACACCGGGGAGCTGTTTTTT. Full variable domain (outside the CDR3, taken from reference TRBV19 and TRBJ2-2): DGGITQSPKYLFRKEGQNVTLSCEQNLNHDAMYWYRQDPGQGLRLIYYSQIVNDFQKGDIAEGYSVSREKKESFPLTVTSAQKNPTAFYLCASSSTGGVRNTGELFFGEGSRLTVL.

The table lists this clone with a count of one. The gene calls are TRBV23-1 and TRBJ2-1; a possible D gene is TRBD2 (6 bases). TRBV23-1 is an ORF, with its function uncertain. The CDR3 sequence is 17 residues long. Between the trimmed V and J ends, which lost 8 bases and 3 bases, there was a span of 23 bases. The CDR3: CASPFRRGVSIYNEQFF. CDR3 in DNA: TGCGCCAGCCCTTTTAGACGCGGGGTCTCGATCTACAATGAGCAGTTCTTC.

This chain links TRBV6-5 with TRBJ1-4, with D uncertain. Trimming shortened V by 8 bases and J by 0 bases, and 13 bases separated the two germline ends. The germline V gene encodes CDR1 MNHEY and CDR2 SVGAGI. CDR3 length: 15 residues. The CDR3 protein is CASGLGDATNEKLFF. In DNA form, the CDR3 reads TGTGCCAGCGGCCTGGGAGATGCAACTAATGAAAAACTGTTTTTT.

The rearrangement uses TRBV7-2 and TRBJ1-5, with 8 bases matching TRBD1. Germline V gene sequence: CDR1 SGHTA, CDR2 FQGNSA. The CDR3 runs to 14 residues. V lost 5 bases, J lost 7 bases, and 7 bases stayed unmatched. The CDR3 loop is CASSADRGGQPQHF. DNA for the CDR3: TGTGCCAGCAGCGCCGACAGGGGTGGACAGCCCCAGCATTTT.

V usage is TRBV7-2 and J usage is TRBJ2-3; 11 positions match TRBD2. This CDR3 comprises 15 residues. The V segment lost 3 bases and the J segment 4 bases; nucleotides outside the gene matches: 3. Germline CDR1 SGHTA, CDR2 FQGNSA. The CDR3: CASSFLAGGSDTQYF. CDR3 bases: TGTGCCAGCAGCTTTTTAGCGGGAGGGTCAGATACGCAGTATTTT.

The chain couples TRBV29-1 to TRBJ2-1; TRBD1 is a possible D gene (5 bases). V lost 5 bases and J 7 bases, leaving 12 bases between the germline ends. Looked up from germline, CDR1 is SQVTM and CDR2 is ANQGSEA. The CDR3 is made up of 12 amino acids. CDR3 coding DNA: TGCAGCGTTCTTCTCCAGGGAAATGAGCAGTTCTTC. Amino acid sequence: CSVLLQGNEQFF.

This chain joins TRBV20-1 and TRBJ2-7; the D is unclear. The V gene lost 3 bases and the J gene lost 1 base, with 13 bases spanning the gap. The germline V gene has CDR1 DFQATT and CDR2 SNEGSKA (reference sequence). The length of the CDR3 is 14 residues. The DNA for the CDR3 is TGCAGTGCTAGTAGCCAACCATTGTCCTACGAGCAGTACTTC. Translation gives CSASSQPLSYEQYF.